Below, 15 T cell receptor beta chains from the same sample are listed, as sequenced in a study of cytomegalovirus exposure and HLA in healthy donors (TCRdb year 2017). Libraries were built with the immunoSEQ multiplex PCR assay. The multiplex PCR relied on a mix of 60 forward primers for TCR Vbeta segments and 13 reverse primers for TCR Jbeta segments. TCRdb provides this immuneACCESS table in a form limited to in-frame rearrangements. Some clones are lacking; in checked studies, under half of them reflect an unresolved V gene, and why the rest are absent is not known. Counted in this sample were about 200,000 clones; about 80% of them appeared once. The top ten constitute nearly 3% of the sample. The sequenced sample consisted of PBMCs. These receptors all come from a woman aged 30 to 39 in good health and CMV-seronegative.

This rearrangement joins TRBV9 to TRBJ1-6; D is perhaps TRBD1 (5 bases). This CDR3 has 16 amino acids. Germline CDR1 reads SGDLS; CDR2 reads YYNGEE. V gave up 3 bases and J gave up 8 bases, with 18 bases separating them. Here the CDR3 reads CASSGQMGQPYSPLHF. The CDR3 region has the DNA TGTGCCAGCAGCGGACAGATGGGGCAGCCATATTCACCCCTCCACTTT.

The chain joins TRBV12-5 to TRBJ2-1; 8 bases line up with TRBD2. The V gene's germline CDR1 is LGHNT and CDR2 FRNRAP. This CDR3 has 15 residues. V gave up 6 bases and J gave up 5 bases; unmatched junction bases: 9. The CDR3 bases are TGTGCTAGTGGCCCTACTAGCGGAGGAGACAATGAGCAGTTCTTC. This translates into CASGPTSGGDNEQFF.

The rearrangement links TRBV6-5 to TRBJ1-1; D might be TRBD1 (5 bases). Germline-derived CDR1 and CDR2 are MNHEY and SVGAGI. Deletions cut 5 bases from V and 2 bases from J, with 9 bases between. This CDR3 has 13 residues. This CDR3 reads CASSERTNTEAFF. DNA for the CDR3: TGTGCCAGCAGTGAGAGGACAAACACTGAAGCTTTCTTT.

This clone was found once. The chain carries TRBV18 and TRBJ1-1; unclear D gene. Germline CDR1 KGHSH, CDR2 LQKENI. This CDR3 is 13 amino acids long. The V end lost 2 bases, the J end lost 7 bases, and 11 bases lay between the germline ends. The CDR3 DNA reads TGTGCCAGCTCACCAGGGGTGGGAGATGAAGCTTTCTTT. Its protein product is CASSPGVGDEAFF.

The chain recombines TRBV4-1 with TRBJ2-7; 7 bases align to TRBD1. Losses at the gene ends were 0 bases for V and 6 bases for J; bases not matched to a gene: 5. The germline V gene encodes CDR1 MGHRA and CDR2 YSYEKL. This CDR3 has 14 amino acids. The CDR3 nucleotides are TGCGCCAGCAGCCAAGAGACAGGGTATGGCGAGCAGTACTTC. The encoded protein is CASSQETGYGEQYF.

Here the CDR3 reads CASSSGTDTQYF. Here the CDR3 DNA reads TGTGCCAGCAGTTCCGGCACAGATACGCAGTATTTT. The rearrangement joins TRBV28 to TRBJ2-3; D remains ambiguous. Trimming left V 4 bases short and J 1 base short, with 3 bases between. This CDR3 is 12 amino acids long. The germline CDR1 and CDR2 sequences are MDHEN and SYDVKM.

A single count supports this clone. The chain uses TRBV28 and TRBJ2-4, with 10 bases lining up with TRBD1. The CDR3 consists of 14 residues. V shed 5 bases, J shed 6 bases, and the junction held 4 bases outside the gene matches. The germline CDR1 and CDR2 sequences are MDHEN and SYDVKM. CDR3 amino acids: CASSIGTGVNIQYF. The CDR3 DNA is TGTGCCAGCAGTATAGGGACAGGGGTAAACATTCAGTACTTC.

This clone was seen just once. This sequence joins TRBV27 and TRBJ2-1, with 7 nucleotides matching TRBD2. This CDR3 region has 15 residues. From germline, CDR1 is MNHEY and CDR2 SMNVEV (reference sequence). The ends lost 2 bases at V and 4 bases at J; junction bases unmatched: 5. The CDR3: CASSLGLAVYNEQFF. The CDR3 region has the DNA TGTGCCAGCAGTTTAGGTCTAGCGGTTTACAATGAGCAGTTCTTC.

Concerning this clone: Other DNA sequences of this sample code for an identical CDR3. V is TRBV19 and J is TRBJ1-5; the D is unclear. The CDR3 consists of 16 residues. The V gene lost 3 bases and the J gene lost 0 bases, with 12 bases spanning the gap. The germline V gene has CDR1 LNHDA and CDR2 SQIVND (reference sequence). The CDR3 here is CASSIVGGYSNQPQHF. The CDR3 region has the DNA TGTGCCAGTAGTATTGTAGGAGGGTATAGCAATCAGCCCCAGCATTTT.

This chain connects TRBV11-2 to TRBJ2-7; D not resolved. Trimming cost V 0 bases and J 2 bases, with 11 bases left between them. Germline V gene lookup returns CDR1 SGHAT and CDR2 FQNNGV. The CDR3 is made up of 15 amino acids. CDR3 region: CASSLDVSPPYEQYF. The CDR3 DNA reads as TGTGCCAGCAGCTTAGATGTAAGCCCTCCCTACGAGCAGTACTTC.

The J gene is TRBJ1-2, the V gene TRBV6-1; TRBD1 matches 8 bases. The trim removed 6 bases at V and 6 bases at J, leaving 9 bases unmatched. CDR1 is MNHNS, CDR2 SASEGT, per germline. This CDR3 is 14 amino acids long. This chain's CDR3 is CASSDLQGADGYTF. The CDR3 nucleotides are TGTGCCAGCAGCGACCTGCAGGGGGCTGATGGCTACACCTTC.

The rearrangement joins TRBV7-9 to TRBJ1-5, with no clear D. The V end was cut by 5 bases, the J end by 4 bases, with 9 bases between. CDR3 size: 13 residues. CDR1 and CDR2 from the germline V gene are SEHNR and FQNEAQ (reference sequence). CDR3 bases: TGTGCCAGCAGCCCCGGAGAGAATCAGCCCCAGCATTTT. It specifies CASSPGENQPQHF.

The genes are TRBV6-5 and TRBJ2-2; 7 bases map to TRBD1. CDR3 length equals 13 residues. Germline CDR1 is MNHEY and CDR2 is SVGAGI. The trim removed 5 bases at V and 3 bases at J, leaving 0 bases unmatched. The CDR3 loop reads CASSDRDTGELFF. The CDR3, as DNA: TGTGCCAGCAGTGACAGGGACACCGGGGAGCTGTTTTTT.

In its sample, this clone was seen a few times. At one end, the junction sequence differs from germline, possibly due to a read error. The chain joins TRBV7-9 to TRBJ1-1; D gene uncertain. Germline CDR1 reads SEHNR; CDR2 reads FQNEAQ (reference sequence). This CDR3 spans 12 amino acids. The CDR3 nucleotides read TGTTCCAGCAGCTTAAAGTGGCAGAGGACTTTCTTT. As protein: CSSSLKWQRTFF.

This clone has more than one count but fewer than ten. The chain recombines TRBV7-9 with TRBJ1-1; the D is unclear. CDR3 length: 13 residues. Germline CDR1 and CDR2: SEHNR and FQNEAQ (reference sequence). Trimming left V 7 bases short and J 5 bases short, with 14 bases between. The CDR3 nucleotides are TGTGCCAGCAAGGGAGGCGAGTGGACTGAAGCTTTCTTT. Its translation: CASKGGEWTEAFF.